This TCR beta chain is drawn from a study of shared clonotypes between healthy human individuals. At the level of the study: The study drew on a couple of women and a few men aged 18 to 49 as donors.

Nashville, Tennessee was home to all donors, who were Caucasian adults. The CDR3 covers 13 residues. Germline lookup yields CDR1 SQVTM and CDR2 ANQGSEA. The V end lost 1 base, the J end lost 3 bases, and 9 bases lay between the germline ends. Unsorted PBMC replicate PCRs drew on around 310 ng DNA, representing tens of thousands of T cell genomes. Unsorted PBMC DNA underwent sequencing on ten immunoSEQ deep assay plates. Libraries were prepared by immunoSEQ multiplex PCR; TCRdb keeps only in-frame clonotypes and omits some of them. The profile shows approximately 510,000 clones, 79% of them singletons.

V is TRBV29-1 and J is TRBJ1-1; D gene uncertain. The clonotype originates from a woman between 35 and 50 years old in good health. Some clones in this sample may be carry-over from other donors' samples. The sample consisted of PBMCs. This chain's CDR3 is CSVEGYWDTEAFF. The CDR3 DNA follows: TGCAGCGTTGAAGGGTATTGGGACACTGAAGCTTTCTTT.